These 32 T cell receptor beta chains were sequenced from one sample in a study of shared clonotypes between healthy human individuals. Libraries were prepared by immunoSEQ multiplex PCR; TCRdb keeps only in-frame clonotypes and omits some of them. The profile shows some 490,000 clones, 78% of them singletons. Material: PBMCs. The receptors here all came from a woman between 40 and 55 years old in good health. Some clones in this sample may be carry-over from other donors' samples.

This clone was recorded a few times. The rearrangement uses TRBV28 and TRBJ2-5; 9 nucleotides agree with TRBD1. The J call may be in error: the DNA end matches TRBJ2-7 better. Germline V gene sequence: CDR1 MDHEN, CDR2 SYDVKM. This CDR3 is 16 amino acids long. Written as DNA, the CDR3 is TGTGCCAGCAGTATGGCCCCCGGGACAGGGCTCGTCGAGCAGTACTTC. Its protein is CASSMAPGTGLVEQYF.

The V call is TRBV9, the J call TRBJ2-3; tentatively, D is TRBD2 (6 bases). V lost 3 bases and J lost 0, with 8 bases in between. Looked up from germline, CDR1 is SGDLS and CDR2 is YYNGEE. The CDR3 spans 14 residues. CDR3 region: CASSATRSTDTQYF. In DNA form, the CDR3 reads TGTGCCAGCAGCGCGACTAGAAGCACAGATACGCAGTATTTT.

As concerns this clone: Within the sample, other DNA sequences also encode this same CDR3. This chain links TRBV28 with TRBJ2-5; the D gene is possibly TRBD2 (6 bases). V was pared by 2 bases and J by 2 bases, with 6 bases between. This CDR3 region has 13 residues. CDR1 is MDHEN, CDR2 SYDVKM, per germline. CDR3 sequence reads: CASSLGGQETQYF. CDR3 coding DNA: TGTGCCAGCAGTTTAGGAGGGCAAGAGACCCAGTACTTC.

This clone showed up many times. The J gene is TRBJ2-1, the V gene TRBV6-5; weak D call: TRBD2 (5 bases). The germline V and J ends were trimmed by 2 bases and 13 bases, with 9 bases remaining between them. The CDR3 totals 11 residues. The germline V gene encodes CDR1 MNHEY and CDR2 SVGAGI. CDR3 sequence (DNA): TGTGCCAGCAGTTACGGAGGCTCACAGTTCTTC. It codes for CASSYGGSQFF.

The CDR3 loop is CASSITTGGAGYTF. The CDR3 DNA sequence: TGTGCCAGCAGCATCACGACAGGGGGCGCGGGCTACACCTTC. The V gene is TRBV7-2, the J gene TRBJ1-2, with TRBD1 identical over 10 bases. Losses at the gene ends were 5 bases for V and 8 bases for J; bases not matched to a gene: 8. The CDR3 consists of 14 residues. The germline gives CDR1 SGHTA, CDR2 FQGNSA. Full variable domain (rest looked up from reference TRBV7-2 and TRBJ1-2): GAGVSQSPSNKVTEKGKDVELRCDPISGHTALYWYRQSLGQGLEFLIYFQGNSAPDKSGLPSDRFSAERTGGSVSTLTIQRTQQEDSAVYLCASSITTGGAGYTFGSGTRLTVV.

This clone has just a few counts. Other DNA sequences in the sample encode the same CDR3. The genes are TRBV5-1 and TRBJ1-5; D remains ambiguous. V was clipped by 2 bases and J by 0 bases, with 0 bases between them. This CDR3 has 12 amino acids. Germline V CDR1 and CDR2: SGHRS, YFSETQ. CDR3 nucleotides: TGCGCCAGCAGCTTTAGCAATCAGCCCCAGCATTTT. Translation gives CASSFSNQPQHF.

This clone occurred once. The rearrangement links TRBV2 to TRBJ2-1; the match to TRBD2 covers 13 bases. This CDR3 spans 15 amino acids. CDR1 SNHLY and CDR2 FYNNEI come from the germline V gene. Trimming removed 6 bases from V and 8 bases from J; junction bases left unmatched: 7. The CDR3 region is CASSPGTSGIYEQFF. CDR3 coding DNA: TGTGCCAGCAGCCCCGGGACTAGCGGGATCTATGAGCAGTTCTTC.

The rearrangement joins TRBV6-5 to TRBJ2-1; 8 nucleotides match TRBD1. V gave up 6 bases and J gave up 3 bases; unmatched junction bases: 7. Germline-derived CDR1 and CDR2 are MNHEY and SVGAGI. The CDR3 has 15 amino acids. The chain's CDR3 is CASSKGQGYYNEQFF. DNA for the CDR3: TGTGCCAGCAGCAAAGGACAGGGTTACTACAATGAGCAGTTCTTC.

This rearrangement joins TRBV7-6 to TRBJ1-3; the D gene is possibly TRBD1 (5 bases). V lost 4 bases, J lost 0 bases, and 13 bases lay in between. CDR1 is SGHVS and CDR2 is FNYEAQ in the germline V gene. This CDR3 has 16 amino acids. CDR3 amino acids: CASSSAGAGSGNTIYF. The CDR3 nucleotides read TGTGCCAGCAGCTCCGCTGGGGCAGGCTCTGGAAACACCATATATTTT.

Points on this clone: Other DNA sequences within the sample encode an identical CDR3. V gene TRBV7-9 combines with J gene TRBJ2-1; 13 nucleotides align to TRBD2. The junction had 2 bases not matched to a gene; V was cut back by 5 bases and J by 4 bases. This CDR3 spans 15 amino acids. The germline CDR1 and CDR2 sequences are SEHNR and FQNEAQ (reference sequence). For the CDR3, the DNA is TGTGCCAGCAGCCAGGGACTAGCGGGATACAATGAGCAGTTCTTC. This codes for CASSQGLAGYNEQFF.

This clone was picked up a small number of times. CDR3 sequence reads: CASRATGEYTEAFF. The CDR3 nucleotides are TGTGCCAGCAGAGCGACAGGGGAGTACACTGAAGCTTTCTTT. This chain connects TRBV6-1 to TRBJ1-1; 8 nucleotides line up with TRBD1. Per germline, CDR1 MNHNS and CDR2 SASEGT. This CDR3 has 14 amino acids. Germline trimming cut 6 bases from V and 3 bases from J; bases unmatched to any gene: 6.

The chain combines TRBV19 with TRBJ1-2; no definite D call. Germline values: CDR1 LNHDA, CDR2 SQIVND (reference sequence). The CDR3 is 12 amino acids. The V end lost 6 bases, the J end lost 8 bases, and 13 bases lay between the germline ends. The CDR3: CASSLRISGYTF. In nucleotides, the CDR3 is TGTGCCAGTAGCCTAAGGATCTCGGGCTACACCTTC.

This clone was found many times. The same CDR3 arises from other DNA sequences in this sample as well. The V call is TRBV29-1, the J call TRBJ2-2, with 12 bases matching TRBD1. Germline V CDR1 and CDR2: SQVTM, ANQGSEA. This CDR3 region has 14 residues. The junction had 4 bases not matched to a gene; V was cut back by 7 bases and J by 4 bases. The CDR3 sequence: CSGGDRGPTGELFF. The CDR3 nucleotides are TGCAGCGGAGGGGACAGGGGGCCCACCGGGGAGCTGTTTTTT.

The V call is TRBV5-1, the J call TRBJ2-5, with TRBD2 as a possible D gene (6 bases). Deletions cut 4 bases from V and 5 bases from J, with 15 bases between. Germline values: CDR1 SGHRS, CDR2 YFSETQ. This CDR3 region has 14 residues. In nucleotides, the CDR3 is TGCGCCAGCAGCGGGTCGGCGGGGCAGGAGACCCAGTACTTC. This sequence encodes CASSGSAGQETQYF.

The chain is built from TRBV5-6 and TRBJ2-5; no reliable D call. This CDR3 has 15 amino acids. Germline values: CDR1 SGHDT, CDR2 YYEEEE. V was pared by 4 bases and J by 0 bases, with 13 bases between. The CDR3 DNA sequence: TGTGCCAGCAGCCCGGAGTCCTACTACCAAGAGACCCAGTACTTC. Translated, it gives CASSPESYYQETQYF. Combining the CDR3 with reference TRBV5-6 and TRBJ2-5 gives the whole variable domain DAGVTQSPTHLIKTRGQQVTLRCSPKSGHDTVSWYQQALGQGPQFIFQYYEEEERQRGNFPDRFSGHQFPNYSSELNVNALLLGDSALYLCASSPESYYQETQYFGPGTRLLVL.

The rearrangement joins TRBV28 to TRBJ2-7; tentatively, D is TRBD1 (6 bases). Trimming removed 10 bases at V and 12 bases at J, with 25 bases between. Germline V gene lookup returns CDR1 MDHEN and CDR2 SYDVKM. This CDR3 has 13 residues. The CDR3 reads CATKTAGDRAGYF. CDR3 coding DNA: TGTGCCACCAAAACTGCAGGGGACCGAGCAGGGTACTTC.

This clone was counted only a few times. The chain couples TRBV28 to TRBJ2-1, with D perhaps TRBD2 (6 bases). Trimming took 6 bases from V and 8 from J, leaving 14 bases between them. CDR3 size: 13 residues. Per the germline V gene, CDR1 is MDHEN and CDR2 is SYDVKM. CDR3 in DNA: TGTGCCAGCAGGCGGAGGGTCGTGGATGAGCAGTTCTTC. Its translation: CASRRRVVDEQFF.

This sequence joins TRBV4-3 and TRBJ1-2; D possibly corresponds to TRBD1 (5 bases). The V end was cut by 1 base, the J end by 3 bases, with 9 bases between. Germline V lookup: CDR1 LGHNA, CDR2 YSLEER. The CDR3 covers 14 residues. CDR3 DNA sequence: TGCGCCAGCAGCCAAGTTGGGGCGGACTATGGCTACACCTTC. This sequence encodes CASSQVGADYGYTF.

This clone was recorded once. The rearrangement links TRBV10-1 to TRBJ1-2, with 8 positions matching TRBD1. Unmatched junction bases numbered 3, after V lost 8 bases and J lost 4 bases. The germline V gene encodes CDR1 WNHNN and CDR2 SYGVQD (reference sequence). The length of the CDR3 is 12 residues. The CDR3 protein is CASGQGSYGYTF. The CDR3 nucleotides are TGCGCCAGCGGACAGGGAAGCTATGGCTACACCTTC.

On this clone: A far larger clone lies a single base away; this is likely a read error. The identical CDR3 is also encoded by other nucleotide sequences in the sample. CDR3: CSGGSGKNIQYF. In DNA, the CDR3 is TGCAGCGGGGGGAGTGGTAAAAACATTCAGTACTTC. This chain joins TRBV29-1 and TRBJ2-4; D is tentatively TRBD1 or TRBD2 (5 bases each). Germline values: CDR1 SQVTM, CDR2 ANQGSEA. Trimming removed 7 bases from V and 4 bases from J, with 11 bases in between. The CDR3 runs to 12 residues. The full variable domain, completed using reference TRBV29-1 and TRBJ2-4, is SAVISQKPSRDICQRGTSLTIQCQVDSQVTMMFWYRQQPGQSLTLIATANQGSEATYESGFVIDKFPISRPNLTFSTLTVSNMSPEDSSIYLCSGGSGKNIQYFGAGTRLSVL.

This clone was recorded many times. Within the sample, other DNA sequences also encode this same CDR3. The chain couples TRBV30 to TRBJ1-1; D gene unclear. CDR1 and CDR2 (germline): GTSNPN, SVGIG (reference sequence). V was clipped by 4 bases and J by 3 bases, with 12 bases between them. The CDR3 has 13 residues. Here the CDR3 DNA reads TGTGCCTGGAATCGGGATTTGTACACTGAAGCTTTCTTT. Protein product: CAWNRDLYTEAFF.

The chain employs TRBV9 and TRBJ2-6; 7 bases map to TRBD1. The CDR3 extends over 17 amino acids. Losses at the gene ends were 3 bases for V and 0 bases for J; bases not matched to a gene: 6. In germline, CDR1 is SGDLS, CDR2 YYNGEE. This chain's CDR3 is CASSARTGPSGANVLTF. The CDR3 nucleotides read TGTGCCAGCAGCGCCAGGACAGGCCCCTCTGGGGCCAACGTCCTGACTTTC.

This clone was seen a handful of times. The J gene is TRBJ1-3, the V gene TRBV28; 7 bases are shared with TRBD1. Germline V gene lookup returns CDR1 MDHEN and CDR2 SYDVKM. V lost 3 bases to trimming and J lost 1 base; unmatched junction nucleotides: 6. CDR3 length: 16 residues. CDR3 protein: CASSFKGTVSGNTIYF. For the CDR3, the DNA is TGTGCCAGCAGTTTTAAAGGGACAGTGTCTGGAAACACCATATATTTT.

In its sample, this clone was seen a few times. The rearrangement links TRBV11-2 to TRBJ2-7; 7 nucleotides agree with TRBD2. CDR1 and CDR2 (germline): SGHAT, FQNNGV. After removal of 3 bases from V and 2 bases from J, the junction contained 10 bases not matched to a gene. This CDR3 has 16 residues. CDR3 residues: CASSLWLVGTTYEQYF. The CDR3 nucleotides read TGTGCCAGCAGCTTGTGGCTCGTGGGGACTACCTACGAGCAGTACTTC.

The rearrangement joins TRBV25-1 to TRBJ2-3; no clear D gene. The CDR3 extends over 13 amino acids. The germline V gene encodes CDR1 MGHDK and CDR2 SYGVNS. V was shortened by 4 bases and J by 6 bases, with 11 bases between the two germline ends. The CDR3 protein is CASSGAPTDTQYF. The CDR3 nucleotides are TGTGCCAGCAGTGGGGCCCCCACCGATACGCAGTATTTT.

This clone was seen more than once but under ten times. The chain uses TRBV5-1 and TRBJ2-2; D call uncertain. The germline V gene encodes CDR1 SGHRS and CDR2 YFSETQ. CDR3 size: 15 residues. Trimming cost V 2 bases and J 3 bases, with 11 bases left between them. The CDR3 bases are TGCGCCAGCAGCTTTGATCGGGTAGACACCGGGGAGCTGTTTTTT. It is translated as CASSFDRVDTGELFF.

This clone was observed a handful of times. The chain couples TRBV6-6 to TRBJ1-2; maybe TRBD1 (6 bases). Germline V gives CDR1 MNHNY, CDR2 SVGAGI (reference sequence). The V end lost 4 bases, the J end lost 3 bases, and 9 bases lay between the germline ends. This CDR3 is built from 13 residues. This CDR3 reads CASSLAGDYGYTF. Written as DNA, the CDR3 is TGTGCCAGCAGTTTAGCAGGGGACTATGGCTACACCTTC.

This clone was observed once. The V and J genes are TRBV18 and TRBJ2-2; maybe TRBD2 (5 bases). The CDR3 extends over 13 amino acids. Germline CDR1 is KGHSH and CDR2 is LQKENI. Trimming took off 2 bases at V and 6 bases at J, with 7 bases between the two ends. DNA for the CDR3: TGTGCCAGCTCACCAGAGGGCCCCGGGGAGCTGTTTTTT. Protein: CASSPEGPGELFF.

The chain combines TRBV30 with TRBJ1-1, with 7 bases identical to TRBD1. The CDR3 is made up of 13 amino acids. The germline CDR1 and CDR2 sequences are GTSNPN and SVGIG (reference sequence). The trim removed 4 bases at V and 4 bases at J, leaving 6 bases unmatched. Written as DNA, the CDR3 is TGTGCCTGGACCCGCCAGGGGGGCACTGAAGCTTTCTTT. This gives the protein CAWTRQGGTEAFF.

The chain has TRBV6-5 and TRBJ2-5, with D possibly being TRBD1 or TRBD2 (5 bases each). This CDR3 comprises 15 residues. V dropped 2 bases and J dropped 5 bases, with 15 bases sitting between them. Germline values: CDR1 MNHEY, CDR2 SVGAGI. The CDR3 nucleotides are TGTGCCAGCAGTTACGATGTCGGGAAGGGGGAGACCCAGTACTTC. Encoded protein: CASSYDVGKGETQYF.

The rearrangement uses TRBV28 and TRBJ1-2, with a possible D match to TRBD1 (6 bases). Trimming took 8 bases from V and 2 from J, leaving 6 bases between them. The CDR3 runs 11 residues. Germline V gives CDR1 MDHEN, CDR2 SYDVKM. This chain's CDR3 is CASGQNYGYTF. The CDR3 DNA is TGTGCCAGCGGACAGAACTATGGCTACACCTTC.

The genes are TRBV30 and TRBJ1-1, with 8 positions matching TRBD1. V trimming: 3 bases; J trimming: 4 bases; junction bases outside the gene matches: 7. This CDR3 has 14 amino acids. CDR1 and CDR2 from the germline V gene are GTSNPN and SVGIG (reference sequence). The CDR3 coding sequence is TGTGCCTGGAGCCCCGGCGGACAGGGCACTGAAGCTTTCTTT. It is translated as CAWSPGGQGTEAFF.